These T cell receptor beta chains were read from a single sample in a study of PD-1 blockade in classical Hodgkin lymphoma. The data were produced by immunoSEQ multiplex PCR, yet TCRdb's version contains in-frame clones alone and is incomplete. The data hold about 3,700 clones, with over 60% observed a single time. The specimen comprised CD8+ T cells from blood, sampled before the fourth cycle of nivolumab. The receptors shown here come from a human donor with classical Hodgkin lymphoma. Both conserved end residues are part of each CDR3. The order of the fields is CDR3 length, V gene, J gene, clone size, D gene, CDR3 DNA, CDR3 protein. The D gene is left open where the match is weak. Part of the rows lack a size; the others show once, few, many or a class for expanded clones.

>14|TRBV25-1|TRBJ1-1|-|-
TGTGCCAGCAGTGGCGTTATTATGAACACTGAAGCTTTCTTT
CASSGVIMNTEAFF
>13|TRBV2|TRBJ1-1|-|-
TGTGCCGCAAGCTTCGTCAGGGACACTGAAGCTTTCTTT
CAASFVRDTEAFF
>14|TRBV2|TRBJ2-3|-|TRBD1
TGTGCCAAAGAGGGGCAGGGGGCCACAGATACGCAGTATTTT
CAKEGQGATDTQYF
>16|TRBV19|TRBJ2-1|-|-
TGTGCCAGTAATCTCGCAGGGAGTAGTTCCTACAATGAGCAGTTCTTC
CASNLAGSSSYNEQFF
>15|TRBV19|TRBJ1-6|-|-
TGTGCCAGTAGTACCGCCTCAGGGAACAATTCACCCCTCCACTTT
CASSTASGNNSPLHF
>13|TRBV7-2|TRBJ2-7|-|-
TGTGCCAGCAGCTTGGGGGCCCACTACGAGCAGTACTTC
CASSLGAHYEQYF
>13|TRBV19|TRBJ1-1|-|-
TGTGCCAGTAGTTTCACAGGGAACACTGAAGCTTTCTTT
CASSFTGNTEAFF
>13|TRBV6-6|TRBJ1-5|few|-
TGTGCCAGCAGTTACTTGCTGAATCAGCCCCAGCATTTT
CASSYLLNQPQHF
>15|TRBV7-9|TRBJ2-2|-|-
TGTGCCAGCAGCTTCTCCGAGACCGAGACCGGGGAGCTGTTTTTT
CASSFSETETGELFF
>17|TRBV7-9|TRBJ1-4|-|-
TGTGCCAGCAGCTTAGCAGGCACGGTTGCAACTAATGAAAAACTGTTTTTT
CASSLAGTVATNEKLFF
>12|TRBV2|TRBJ1-2|-|-
TGTGCCAGCAATCCGGGGAGCTATGGCTACACCTTC
CASNPGSYGYTF
>13|TRBV6-5|TRBJ2-1|-|TRBD2
TGTGCCAGCAGTTGGGGACTAGCTGGTGAGCAGTTCTTC
CASSWGLAGEQFF
>15|TRBV7-2|TRBJ2-7|-|TRBD2
TGTGCCAGCAGCTTTTTAGCGGGGGACTCCTACGAGCAGTACTTC
CASSFLAGDSYEQYF
>15|TRBV28|TRBJ2-5|-|TRBD1
TGTGCCAGCAAAGCGGGACAGGGGATCCAAGAGACCCAGTACTTC
CASKAGQGIQETQYF
>16|TRBV5-2|TRBJ1-1|-|-
TGTGCCAGCAGCCCCGGGACAGGGGGGTTAAACACTGAAGCTTTCTTT
CASSPGTGGLNTEAFF
>16|TRBV7-9|TRBJ1-4|-|-
TGTGCCAGCAGCTCTTCCAGCGGAGCAACTAATGAAAAACTGTTTTTT
CASSSSSGATNEKLFF
>15|TRBV10-3|TRBJ1-2|-|TRBD1
TGTGCCAGCAGTTTTTCCCAGGGGGTTTCCTATGGCTACACCTTC
CASSFSQGVSYGYTF
>14|TRBV27|TRBJ2-5|-|TRBD1
TGTGCCAGCAGTTCCGACAGGGGAGGAGAGACCCAGTACTTC
CASSSDRGGETQYF
>18|TRBV5-4|TRBJ2-2|few|-
TGTGCCAGCAGCTTGCCAGACGCGACCCCCTCGGAGACCGGGGAGCTGTTTTTT
CASSLPDATPSETGELFF
>15|TRBV2|TRBJ1-5|-|TRBD1
TGTGCCAGCAGTGAATGGACAGGGATGACCCAGCCCCAGCATTTT
CASSEWTGMTQPQHF
>17|TRBV4-3|TRBJ2-4|-|-
TGCGCCAGCAGCCAAGATCACGGGTTCTTAGCCAAAAACATTCAGTACTTC
CASSQDHGFLAKNIQYF
>16|TRBV27|TRBJ2-3|-|TRBD1
TGTGCCAGCAGTTTATCGGGACAGGGGAGCACAGATACGCAGTATTTT
CASSLSGQGSTDTQYF
>15|TRBV6-5|TRBJ1-6|-|-
TGTGCCAGCAGTTACTCAAGTGGCCGAAATTCACCCCTCCACTTT
CASSYSSGRNSPLHF
>13|TRBV19|TRBJ2-7|once|-
TGTGCCAGTAGTATAGCTAGCGCCTACGAGCAGTACTTC
CASSIASAYEQYF
>18|TRBV9|TRBJ2-1|-|-
TGTGCCAGCAGCGTAAAGTCGGGACCCGCGAGCTCCTACAATGAGCAGTTCTTC
CASSVKSGPASSYNEQFF